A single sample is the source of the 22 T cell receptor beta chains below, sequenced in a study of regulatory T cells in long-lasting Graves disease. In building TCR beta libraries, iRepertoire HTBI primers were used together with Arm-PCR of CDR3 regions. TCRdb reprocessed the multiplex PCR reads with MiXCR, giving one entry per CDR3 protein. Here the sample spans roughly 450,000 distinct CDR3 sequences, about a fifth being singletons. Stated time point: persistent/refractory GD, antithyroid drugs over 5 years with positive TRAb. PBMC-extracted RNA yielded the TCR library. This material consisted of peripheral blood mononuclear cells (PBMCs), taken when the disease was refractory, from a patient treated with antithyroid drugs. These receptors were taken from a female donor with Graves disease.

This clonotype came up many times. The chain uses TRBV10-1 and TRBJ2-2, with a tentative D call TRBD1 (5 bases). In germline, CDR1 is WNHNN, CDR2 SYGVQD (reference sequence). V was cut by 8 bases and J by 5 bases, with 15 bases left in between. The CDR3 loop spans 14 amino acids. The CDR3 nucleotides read TGCGCCAGCGGACCAGGGCCAAGGACCGGGGAGCTGTTTTTT. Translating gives CASGPGPRTGELFF.

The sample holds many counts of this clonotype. The CDR3 reads CASSYSGQGESPLHF. CDR3 coding DNA: TGTGCCAGCAGTTACTCGGGCCAAGGCGAATCACCCCTCCACTTT. This chain connects TRBV6-5 to TRBJ1-6; D is unclear. CDR1 and CDR2 (germline): MNHEY, SVGAGI. This CDR3 spans 15 amino acids. V lost 0 bases, J lost 10 bases, and 13 bases lay in between.

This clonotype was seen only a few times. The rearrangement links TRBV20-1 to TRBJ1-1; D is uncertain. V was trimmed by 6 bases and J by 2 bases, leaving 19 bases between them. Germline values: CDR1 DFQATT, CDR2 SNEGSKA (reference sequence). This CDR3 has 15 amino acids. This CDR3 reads CSATSVVWPNTEAFF. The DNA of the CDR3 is TGCAGTGCAACGTCAGTGGTCTGGCCCAACACTGAAGCTTTCTTT.

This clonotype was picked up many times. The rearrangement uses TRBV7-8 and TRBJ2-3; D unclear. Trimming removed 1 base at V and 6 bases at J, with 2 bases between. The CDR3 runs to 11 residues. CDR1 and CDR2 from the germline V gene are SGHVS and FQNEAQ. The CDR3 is CASSLDDTQYF. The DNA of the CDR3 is TGTGCCAGCAGCTTAGATGATACGCAGTATTTT.

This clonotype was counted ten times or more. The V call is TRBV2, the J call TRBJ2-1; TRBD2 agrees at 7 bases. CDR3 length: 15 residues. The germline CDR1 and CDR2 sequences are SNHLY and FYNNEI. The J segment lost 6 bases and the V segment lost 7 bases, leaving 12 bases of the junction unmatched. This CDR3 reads CASTETGLEGNEQFF. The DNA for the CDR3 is TGTGCCAGCACGGAAACCGGACTAGAGGGCAATGAGCAGTTCTTC.

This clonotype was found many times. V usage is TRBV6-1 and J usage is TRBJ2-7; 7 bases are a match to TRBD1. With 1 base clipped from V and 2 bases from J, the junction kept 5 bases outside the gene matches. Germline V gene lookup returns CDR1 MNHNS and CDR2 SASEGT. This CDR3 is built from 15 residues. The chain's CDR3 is CASSEGTGTTYEQYF. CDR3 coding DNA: TGTGCCAGCAGTGAAGGGACAGGAACTACCTACGAGCAGTACTTC.

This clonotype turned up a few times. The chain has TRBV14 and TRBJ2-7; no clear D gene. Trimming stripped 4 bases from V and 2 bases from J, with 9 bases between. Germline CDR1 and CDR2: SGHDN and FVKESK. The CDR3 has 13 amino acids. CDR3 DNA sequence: TGTGCCAGCAGCCCACTCGCTACCTACGAGCAGTACTTC. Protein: CASSPLATYEQYF.

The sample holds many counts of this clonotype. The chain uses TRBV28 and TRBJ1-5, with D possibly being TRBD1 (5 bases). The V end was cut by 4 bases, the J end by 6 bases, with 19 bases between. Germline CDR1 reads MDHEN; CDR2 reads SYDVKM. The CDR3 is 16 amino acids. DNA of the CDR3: TGTGCCAGCAGTTCCCCGGGGGACCGACTACGTCAGCCCCAGCATTTT. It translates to CASSSPGDRLRQPQHF.

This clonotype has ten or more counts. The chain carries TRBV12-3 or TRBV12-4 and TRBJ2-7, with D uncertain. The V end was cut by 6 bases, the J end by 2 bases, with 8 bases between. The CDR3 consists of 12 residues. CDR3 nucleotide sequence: TGTGCCAGCAGCATCTCAACCTACGAGCAGTACTTC. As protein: CASSISTYEQYF.

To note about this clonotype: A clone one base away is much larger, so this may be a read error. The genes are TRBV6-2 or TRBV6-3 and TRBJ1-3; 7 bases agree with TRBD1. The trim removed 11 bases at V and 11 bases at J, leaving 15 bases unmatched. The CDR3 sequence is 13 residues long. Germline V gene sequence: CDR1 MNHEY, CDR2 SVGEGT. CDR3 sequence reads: CAGSGTDETPIYF. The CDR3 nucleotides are TGTGCCGGTTCCGGGACAGATGAAACCCCCATATATTTT.

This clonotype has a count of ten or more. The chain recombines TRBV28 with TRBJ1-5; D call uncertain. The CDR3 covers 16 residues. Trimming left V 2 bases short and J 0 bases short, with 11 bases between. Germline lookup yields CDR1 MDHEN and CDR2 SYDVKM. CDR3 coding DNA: TGTGCCAGCAGTTTAGGACCCGGCTCTAGCAATCAGCCCCAGCATTTT. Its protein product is CASSLGPGSSNQPQHF.

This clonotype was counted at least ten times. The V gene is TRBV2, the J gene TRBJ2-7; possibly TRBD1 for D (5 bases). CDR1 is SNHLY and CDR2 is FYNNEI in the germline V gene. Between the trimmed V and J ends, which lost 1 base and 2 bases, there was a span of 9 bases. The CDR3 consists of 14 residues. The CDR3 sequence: CASSEGAGTYEQYF. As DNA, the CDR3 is TGTGCCAGCAGTGAAGGGGCAGGGACCTACGAGCAGTACTTC. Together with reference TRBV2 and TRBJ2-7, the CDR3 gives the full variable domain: EPEVTQTPSHQVTQMGQEVILRCVPISNHLYFYWYRQILGQKVEFLVSFYNNEISEKSEIFDDQFSVERPDGSNFTLKIRSTKLEDSAMYFCASSEGAGTYEQYFGPGTRLTVT.

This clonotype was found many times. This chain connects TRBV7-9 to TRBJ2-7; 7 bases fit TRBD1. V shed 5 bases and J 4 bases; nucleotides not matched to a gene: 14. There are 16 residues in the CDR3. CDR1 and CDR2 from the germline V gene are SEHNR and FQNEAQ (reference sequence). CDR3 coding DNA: TGTGCCAGCAGCCCTCCGACAGGGCCGGATTCATACGAGCAGTACTTC. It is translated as CASSPPTGPDSYEQYF.

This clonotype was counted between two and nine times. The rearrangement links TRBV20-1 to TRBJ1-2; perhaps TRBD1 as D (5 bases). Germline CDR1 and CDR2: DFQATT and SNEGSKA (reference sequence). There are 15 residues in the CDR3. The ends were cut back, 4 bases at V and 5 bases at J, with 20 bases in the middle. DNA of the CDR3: TGCAGTGCTAAAACCGGGGCCCGGAGCTTTTATGGCTACACCTTC. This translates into CSAKTGARSFYGYTF.

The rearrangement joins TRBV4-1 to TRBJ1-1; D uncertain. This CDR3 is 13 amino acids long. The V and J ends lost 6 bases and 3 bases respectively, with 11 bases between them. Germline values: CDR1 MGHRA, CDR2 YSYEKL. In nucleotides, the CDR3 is TGCGCCAGCAGTCGAGAAGAATACACTGAAGCTTTCTTT. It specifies CASSREEYTEAFF.

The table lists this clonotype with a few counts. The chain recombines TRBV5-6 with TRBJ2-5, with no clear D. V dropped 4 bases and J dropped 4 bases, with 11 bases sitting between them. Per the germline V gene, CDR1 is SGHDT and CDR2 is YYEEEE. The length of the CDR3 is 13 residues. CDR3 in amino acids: CASSPSVGETQYF. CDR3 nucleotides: TGTGCCAGCAGCCCCTCGGTTGGAGAGACCCAGTACTTC.

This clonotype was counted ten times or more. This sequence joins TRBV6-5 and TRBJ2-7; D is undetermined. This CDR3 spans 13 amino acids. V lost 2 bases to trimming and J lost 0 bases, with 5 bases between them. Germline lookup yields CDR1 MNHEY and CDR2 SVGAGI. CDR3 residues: CASSYEDSYEQYF. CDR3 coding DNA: TGTGCCAGCAGTTACGAAGACTCCTACGAGCAGTACTTC.

The CDR3 is CSAKQGAGNQPQHF. The DNA for the CDR3 is TGCAGTGCTAAACAGGGGGCCGGCAATCAGCCCCAGCATTTT. The chain carries TRBV20-1 and TRBJ1-5; 9 nucleotides agree with TRBD1. Trimming took 4 bases from V and 2 from J; bases not matched to a gene: 3. There are 14 residues in the CDR3. CDR1 and CDR2 from the germline V gene are DFQATT and SNEGSKA (reference sequence).

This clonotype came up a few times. The CDR3 region is CASSLLRAAGPEAFF. The DNA of the CDR3 is TGTGCCAGCAGCTTGCTACGGGCGGCAGGTCCTGAAGCTTTCTTT. V gene TRBV11-2 combines with J gene TRBJ1-1, with D unclear. From germline, CDR1 is SGHAT and CDR2 FQNNGV. Trimming cost V 3 bases and J 6 bases, with 17 bases left between them. CDR3 size: 15 residues.

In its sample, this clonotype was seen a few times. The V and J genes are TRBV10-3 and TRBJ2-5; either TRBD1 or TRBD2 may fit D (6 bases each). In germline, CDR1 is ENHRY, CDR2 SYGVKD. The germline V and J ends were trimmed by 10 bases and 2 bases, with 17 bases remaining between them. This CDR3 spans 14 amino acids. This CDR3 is CATSGGGPQETQYF. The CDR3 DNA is TGTGCCACTTCAGGAGGGGGTCCTCAAGAGACCCAGTACTTC.

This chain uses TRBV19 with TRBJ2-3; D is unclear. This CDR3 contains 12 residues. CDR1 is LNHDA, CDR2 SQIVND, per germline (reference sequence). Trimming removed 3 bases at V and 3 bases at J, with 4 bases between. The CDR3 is CASSIATDTQYF. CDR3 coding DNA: TGTGCCAGTAGTATTGCGACAGATACGCAGTATTTT. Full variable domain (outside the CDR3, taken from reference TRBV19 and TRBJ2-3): DGGITQSPKYLFRKEGQNVTLSCEQNLNHDAMYWYRQDPGQGLRLIYYSQIVNDFQKGDIAEGYSVSREKKESFPLTVTSAQKNPTAFYLCASSIATDTQYFGPGTRLTVL.

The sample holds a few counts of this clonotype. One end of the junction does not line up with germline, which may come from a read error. CDR3 in DNA: TGCGCCAACAGCCACCCAATCCGGGGGACTAGCATTGGTTTTGCCAAAAACATTCAGTACTTC. It encodes CANSHPIRGTSIGFAKNIQYF. This chain joins TRBV4-1 and TRBJ2-4, with TRBD2 matching over 9 bases. This CDR3 is built from 21 residues. Germline loops: CDR1 MGHRA, CDR2 YSYEKL.